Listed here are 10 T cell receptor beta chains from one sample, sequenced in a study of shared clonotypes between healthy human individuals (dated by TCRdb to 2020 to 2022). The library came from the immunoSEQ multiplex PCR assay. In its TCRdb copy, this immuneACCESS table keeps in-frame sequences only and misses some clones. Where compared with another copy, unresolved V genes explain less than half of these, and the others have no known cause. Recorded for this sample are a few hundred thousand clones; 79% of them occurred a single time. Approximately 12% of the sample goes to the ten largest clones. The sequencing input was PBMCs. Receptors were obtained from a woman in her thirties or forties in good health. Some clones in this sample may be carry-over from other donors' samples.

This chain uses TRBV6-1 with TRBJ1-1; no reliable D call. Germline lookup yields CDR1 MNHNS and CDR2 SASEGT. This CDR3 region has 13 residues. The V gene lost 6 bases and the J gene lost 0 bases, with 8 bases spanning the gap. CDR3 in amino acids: CASSDQMNTEAFF. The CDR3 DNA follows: TGTGCCAGCAGCGACCAAATGAACACTGAAGCTTTCTTT.

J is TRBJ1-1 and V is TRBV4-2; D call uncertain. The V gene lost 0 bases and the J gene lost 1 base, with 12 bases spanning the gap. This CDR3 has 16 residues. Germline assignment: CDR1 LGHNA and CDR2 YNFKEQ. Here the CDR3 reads CASSQDRYRENTEAFF. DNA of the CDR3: TGTGCCAGCAGCCAAGATCGGTACAGAGAGAACACTGAAGCTTTCTTT.

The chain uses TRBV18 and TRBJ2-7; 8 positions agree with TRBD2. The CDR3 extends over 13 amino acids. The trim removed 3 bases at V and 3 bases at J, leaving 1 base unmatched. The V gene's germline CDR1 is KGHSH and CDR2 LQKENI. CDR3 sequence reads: CASSPTSGYEQYF. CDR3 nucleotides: TGTGCCAGCTCACCTACTAGCGGCTACGAGCAGTACTTC.

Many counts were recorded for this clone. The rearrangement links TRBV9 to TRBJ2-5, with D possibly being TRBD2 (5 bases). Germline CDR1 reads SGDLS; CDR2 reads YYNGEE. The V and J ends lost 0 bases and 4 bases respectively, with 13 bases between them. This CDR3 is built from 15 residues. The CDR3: CASSVDPSRGETQYF. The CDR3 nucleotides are TGTGCCAGCAGCGTAGATCCTAGCAGAGGAGAGACCCAGTACTTC.

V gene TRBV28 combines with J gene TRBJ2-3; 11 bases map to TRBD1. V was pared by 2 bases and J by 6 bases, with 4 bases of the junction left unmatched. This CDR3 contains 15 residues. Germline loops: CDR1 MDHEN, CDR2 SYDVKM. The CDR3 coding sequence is TGTGCCAGCAGTTTACCGGACAGGGGGCGTGATACGCAGTATTTT. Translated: CASSLPDRGRDTQYF.

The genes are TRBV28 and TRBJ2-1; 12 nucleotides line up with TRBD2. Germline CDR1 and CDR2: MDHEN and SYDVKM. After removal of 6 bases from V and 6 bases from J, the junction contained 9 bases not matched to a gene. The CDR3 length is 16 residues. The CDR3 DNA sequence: TGTGCCAGCAGCGCCGGTCTAGCGGGAGGGCCCAATGAGCAGTTCTTC. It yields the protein CASSAGLAGGPNEQFF.

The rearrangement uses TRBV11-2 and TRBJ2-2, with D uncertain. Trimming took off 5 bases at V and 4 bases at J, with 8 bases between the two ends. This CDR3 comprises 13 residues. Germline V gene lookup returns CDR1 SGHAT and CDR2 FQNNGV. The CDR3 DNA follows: TGTGCCAGCAGCCCCGTGGGCACCGGGGAGCTGTTTTTT. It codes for CASSPVGTGELFF.

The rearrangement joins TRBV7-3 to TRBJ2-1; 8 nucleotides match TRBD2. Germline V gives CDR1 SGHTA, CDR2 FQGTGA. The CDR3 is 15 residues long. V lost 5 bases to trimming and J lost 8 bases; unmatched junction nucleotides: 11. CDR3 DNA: TGTGCCAGCAGCCCCCAAGCGGGAGTTGGCGATGAGCAGTTCTTC. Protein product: CASSPQAGVGDEQFF.

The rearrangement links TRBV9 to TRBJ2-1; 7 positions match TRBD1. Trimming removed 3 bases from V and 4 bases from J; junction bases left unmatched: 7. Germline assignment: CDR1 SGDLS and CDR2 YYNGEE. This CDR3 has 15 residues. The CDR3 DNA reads TGTGCCAGCAGCGATTCAGGGACAGCTTACAATGAGCAGTTCTTC. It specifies CASSDSGTAYNEQFF. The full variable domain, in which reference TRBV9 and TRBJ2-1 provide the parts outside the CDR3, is DSGVTQTPKHLITATGQRVTLRCSPRSGDLSVYWYQQSLDQGLQFLIQYYNGEERAKGNILERFSAQQFPDLHSELNLSSLELGDSALYFCASSDSGTAYNEQFFGPGTRLTVL.

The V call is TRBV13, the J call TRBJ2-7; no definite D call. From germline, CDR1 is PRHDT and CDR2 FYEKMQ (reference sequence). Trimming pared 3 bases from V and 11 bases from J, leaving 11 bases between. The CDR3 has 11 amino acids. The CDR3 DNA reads TGTGCCAGCAGCTTGGGCTATAATAAGTACTTC. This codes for CASSLGYNKYF.